The present TCR beta chain was sequenced within a study of cytomegalovirus exposure and HLA in healthy donors. Remarks on this clone: As yet, its antigen is unknown.

13 Jbeta primers and 60 Vbeta primers were used for the PCR. Libraries were prepared by immunoSEQ multiplex PCR; TCRdb keeps only in-frame clonotypes and omits some of them. The table for this sample gives under 200,000 clones. Whole-study findings and limits: Later, an analysis found that common viral pathogens appeared to be linked with several of the most significant clusters. Follow-up analysis later connected one missense variant in DCLRE1C with trimming of TCR beta V- and J-genes.

The sequence was obtained from a man in his thirties or forties in good health and CMV-seronegative. The sequenced sample consisted of PBMCs.

CDR3 coding DNA: TGTGCCAGCAGCTCGGGACAGCTCACTGAAGCTTTCTTT. Translating gives CASSSGQLTEAFF. The V and J genes are TRBV7-6 and TRBJ1-1, with 7 positions matching TRBD1. The CDR3 has 13 residues. V lost 4 bases, J lost 4 bases, and 3 bases stayed unmatched. CDR1 is SGHVS and CDR2 is FNYEAQ in the germline V gene.